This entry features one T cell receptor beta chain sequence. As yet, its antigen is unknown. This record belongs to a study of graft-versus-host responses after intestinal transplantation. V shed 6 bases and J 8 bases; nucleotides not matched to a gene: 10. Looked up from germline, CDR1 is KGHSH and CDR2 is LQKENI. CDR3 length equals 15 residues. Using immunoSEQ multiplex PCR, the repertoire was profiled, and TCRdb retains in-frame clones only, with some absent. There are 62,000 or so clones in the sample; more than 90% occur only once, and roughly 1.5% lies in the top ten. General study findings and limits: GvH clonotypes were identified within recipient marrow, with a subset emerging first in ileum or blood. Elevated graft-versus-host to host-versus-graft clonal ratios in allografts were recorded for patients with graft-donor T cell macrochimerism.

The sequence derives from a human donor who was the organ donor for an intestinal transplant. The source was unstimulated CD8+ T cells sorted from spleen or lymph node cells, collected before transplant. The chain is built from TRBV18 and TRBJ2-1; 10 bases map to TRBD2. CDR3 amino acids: CASSLLAGLGDEQFF. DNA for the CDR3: TGTGCCAGCTCCCTACTAGCGGGGTTAGGGGATGAGCAGTTCTTC.